The 32 T cell receptor beta chains given below trace back to one sample, sequenced in a study of response to subunit inactivated influenza vaccine. TCRdb re-derived calls from the RT-PCR reads in MiXCR, one entry per CDR3 protein. Of about 530,000 distinct CDR3 sequences in the sample, roughly 10% are singletons; the top ten hold approximately 10%. The source material was PBMCs from blood, sampled on the day of vaccination. The source of these receptors is a middle-aged man who received an inactivated influenza vaccine.

This clonotype was counted only a few times. The V gene is TRBV19, the J gene TRBJ2-2, with 14 bases lining up with TRBD2. CDR3 length: 17 residues. From germline, CDR1 is LNHDA and CDR2 SQIVND (reference sequence). V gave up 4 bases and J gave up 6 bases; unmatched junction bases: 7. The chain's CDR3 is CASSRTGTSGRAGELFF. DNA for the CDR3: TGTGCCAGTAGTAGAACCGGGACTAGCGGGAGAGCCGGGGAGCTGTTTTTT.

J is TRBJ2-5 and V is TRBV7-9; the match to TRBD2 covers 10 bases. This CDR3 has 17 residues. Germline CDR1 SEHNR, CDR2 FQNEAQ (reference sequence). V trimming: 2 bases; J trimming: 5 bases; junction bases outside the gene matches: 11. CDR3 DNA: TGTGCCAGCAGCTTAAGACTCGGACTAGCGGCACGGGAGACCCAGTACTTC. This encodes CASSLRLGLAARETQYF.

The chain has TRBV20-1 and TRBJ1-6; D remains ambiguous. The CDR3 sequence is 14 residues long. V lost 3 bases to trimming and J lost 9 bases, with 15 bases between them. In germline, CDR1 is DFQATT, CDR2 SNEGSKA (reference sequence). The CDR3 DNA reads as TGCAGTGCTAGGCGGATTGGCCAGAGTTCACCCCTCCACTTT. It codes for CSARRIGQSSPLHF.

This clonotype was observed a few times. V gene TRBV4-3 combines with J gene TRBJ2-2, with D possibly matching TRBD2 (5 bases). Germline CDR1 is LGHNA and CDR2 is YSLEER. The length of the CDR3 is 14 residues. Trimming pared 3 bases from V and 4 bases from J, leaving 9 bases between. CDR3 nucleotides: TGCGCCAGCAGCCAGATCGCGGGCACCGGGGAGCTGTTTTTT. Translated, it gives CASSQIAGTGELFF.

CDR3: CASGLASSYEQYF. In DNA form, the CDR3 reads TGTGCCAGCGGACTAGCGAGTTCCTACGAGCAGTACTTC. The J gene is TRBJ2-7, the V gene TRBV6-2 or TRBV6-3; 9 bases are shared with TRBD2. CDR1 is MNHEY and CDR2 is SVGEGT in the germline V gene. This CDR3 has 13 residues. J was trimmed by 1 base and V by 8 bases; bases with no gene match: 3.

A few counts support this clonotype. This chain links TRBV9 with TRBJ2-1; 11 bases are a match to TRBD1. V lost 1 base and J lost 4; bases outside the gene matches: 4. CDR3 length equals 16 residues. The germline V gene has CDR1 SGDLS and CDR2 YYNGEE. The CDR3 reads CASSVPRDRGYNEQFF. Written as DNA, the CDR3 is TGTGCCAGCAGCGTACCCCGGGACAGGGGGTACAATGAGCAGTTCTTC. The full variable domain, its missing parts supplied by reference TRBV9 and TRBJ2-1, is DSGVTQTPKHLITATGQRVTLRCSPRSGDLSVYWYQQSLDQGLQFLIQYYNGEERAKGNILERFSAQQFPDLHSELNLSSLELGDSALYFCASSVPRDRGYNEQFFGPGTRLTVL.

The sample holds many counts of this clonotype. V is TRBV29-1 and J is TRBJ2-2; no firm D call. Trimming pared 6 bases from V and 1 base from J, leaving 12 bases between. CDR3 length: 14 amino acids. CDR1 is SQVTM and CDR2 is ANQGSEA in the germline V gene. This chain's CDR3 is CSVWRPGNTGELFF. In nucleotides, the CDR3 is TGCAGCGTGTGGCGTCCAGGGAACACCGGGGAGCTGTTTTTT.

The chain recombines TRBV10-3 with TRBJ2-3; D call uncertain. This CDR3 has 13 residues. Germline CDR1 and CDR2: ENHRY and SYGVKD. V was clipped by 5 bases and J by 3 bases, with 9 bases between them. CDR3 sequence (DNA): TGTGCCATCAGTAACGACAAGACAGATACGCAGTATTTT. As protein: CAISNDKTDTQYF.

This clonotype was counted at least ten times. Germline is not matched at one junction end, which may reflect a read error. This chain connects TRBV7-7 to TRBJ2-5; D not certain. This CDR3 is built from 13 residues. Germline lookup yields CDR1 SSHAT and CDR2 FNYEAQ (reference sequence). The CDR3 coding sequence is TGTGCTAGCAGCTTAGACCGGAAAGAGACCCAGTACTTC. It yields the protein CASSLDRKETQYF.

The J gene is TRBJ2-3, the V gene TRBV28, with 10 nucleotides matching TRBD2. The CDR3 contains 19 residues. J gave up 4 bases and V 3 bases, and 16 bases lay outside the gene matches. In germline, CDR1 is MDHEN, CDR2 SYDVKM. The CDR3: CASSFIPFTSGRAADTQYF. The CDR3 DNA reads TGTGCCAGCAGTTTCATCCCCTTTACGAGCGGGAGGGCTGCAGATACGCAGTATTTT.

This clonotype turned up a few times. This rearrangement joins TRBV12-3 or TRBV12-4 to TRBJ1-2; 10 nucleotides line up with TRBD1. CDR3 length equals 14 residues. The junction had 8 bases not matched to a gene; V was cut back by 5 bases and J by 8 bases. The DNA of the CDR3 is TGTGCCAGCAGTCCGGGACAGGGGACGAGGGGCTACACCTTC. Translated, it gives CASSPGQGTRGYTF.

This clonotype was detected many times. The chain carries TRBV5-1 and TRBJ2-7; 9 positions agree with TRBD1. The V and J ends lost 4 bases and 5 bases, in that order; junction bases with no gene match: 10. Per germline, CDR1 SGHRS and CDR2 YFSETQ. This CDR3 region has 15 residues. The CDR3 DNA reads as TGCGCCAGCAGCCTGGGTGGGACAGGGATCGACGAGCAGTACTTC. It specifies CASSLGGTGIDEQYF.

This clonotype came up many times. The V gene is TRBV4-1, the J gene TRBJ2-1; TRBD1 matches 9 bases. Germline CDR1 MGHRA, CDR2 YSYEKL. The CDR3 sequence is 18 residues long. With V trimmed by 0 bases and J by 10 bases, 16 bases remained unmatched. DNA of the CDR3: TGCGCCAGCAGCCAAGATACGGTAGGGACAGGGTGGGTAGGGGAGCAGTTCTTC. This codes for CASSQDTVGTGWVGEQFF.

This clonotype appeared a few times. Written as DNA, the CDR3 is TGTGCCATCTCTCCTGATGCTAGCGGGAGTGGACAGTTCTTC. It translates to CAISPDASGSGQFF. The gene calls are TRBV10-3 and TRBJ2-1; 10 bases line up with TRBD2. This CDR3 has 14 residues. The J segment lost 13 bases and the V segment lost 8 bases, leaving 14 bases of the junction unmatched. Germline V lookup: CDR1 ENHRY, CDR2 SYGVKD.

V usage is TRBV29-1 and J usage is TRBJ2-5; 7 nucleotides agree with TRBD1. CDR1 and CDR2 (germline): SQVTM, ANQGSEA. This CDR3 has 14 residues. The V and J ends lost 0 bases and 2 bases, in that order; junction bases with no gene match: 3. CDR3: CSVEDGDRQETQYF. In nucleotides, the CDR3 is TGCAGCGTTGAAGATGGGGACAGACAAGAGACCCAGTACTTC.

This clonotype was seen many times. The rearrangement links TRBV12-3 or TRBV12-4 to TRBJ2-1; possibly TRBD1 or TRBD2 for D (6 bases each). The CDR3 totals 14 residues. Trimming pared 2 bases from V and 9 bases from J, leaving 14 bases between. CDR3 amino acids: CASSLPRRGREQFF. CDR3 nucleotide sequence: TGTGCCAGCAGTTTACCTCGCCGGGGGCGTGAGCAGTTCTTC.

The chain's CDR3 is CASSHAGSSNYGYTF. In DNA form, the CDR3 reads TGTGCCAGCAGCCACGCGGGGAGTTCTAACTATGGCTACACCTTC. The rearrangement links TRBV4-2 to TRBJ1-2; D unclear. The V end lost 3 bases, the J end lost 0 bases, and 11 bases lay between the germline ends. This CDR3 has 15 amino acids. Per germline, CDR1 LGHNA and CDR2 YNFKEQ.

The chain is built from TRBV20-1 and TRBJ1-6; 8 positions agree with TRBD1. This CDR3 is built from 15 residues. Germline V CDR1 and CDR2: DFQATT, SNEGSKA (reference sequence). V trimming: 3 bases; J trimming: 9 bases; junction bases outside the gene matches: 10. The DNA for the CDR3 is TGCAGTGCTAGTTACCGATCAGGGGGCAGTTCACCCCTCCACTTT. Translating gives CSASYRSGGSSPLHF.

This clonotype was detected a few times. This chain joins TRBV7-2 and TRBJ2-7; D possibly corresponds to TRBD1 (5 bases). Germline CDR1 SGHTA, CDR2 FQGNSA. CDR3 length: 16 residues. Trimming took 2 bases from V and 6 from J, leaving 20 bases between them. The DNA of the CDR3 is TGTGCCAGCAGCTTAATCCTCGGGCCCCTCGACAGCGAGCAGTACTTC. It encodes CASSLILGPLDSEQYF. Together with reference TRBV7-2 and TRBJ2-7, the CDR3 gives the full variable domain: GAGVSQSPSNKVTEKGKDVELRCDPISGHTALYWYRQSLGQGLEFLIYFQGNSAPDKSGLPSDRFSAERTGGSVSTLTIQRTQQEDSAVYLCASSLILGPLDSEQYFGPGTRLTVT.

This clonotype was picked up many times. The chain carries TRBV9 and TRBJ2-2, with 8 positions matching TRBD1. CDR3 length: 16 amino acids. CDR1 and CDR2 from the germline V gene are SGDLS and YYNGEE. J gave up 2 bases and V 3 bases, and 6 bases lay outside the gene matches. The CDR3 nucleotides read TGTGCCAGCAGCGGACTACAGGGGGTCAACACCGGGGAGCTGTTTTTT. Translation: CASSGLQGVNTGELFF. The full variable domain, rest sourced from reference TRBV9 and TRBJ2-2, is DSGVTQTPKHLITATGQRVTLRCSPRSGDLSVYWYQQSLDQGLQFLIQYYNGEERAKGNILERFSAQQFPDLHSELNLSSLELGDSALYFCASSGLQGVNTGELFFGEGSRLTVL.

This clonotype has at least ten counts. The chain couples TRBV28 to TRBJ2-7; D tentatively fits TRBD1 or TRBD2 (6 bases each). Deletions cut 5 bases from V and 6 bases from J, with 14 bases between. The CDR3 runs to 13 residues. The germline gives CDR1 MDHEN, CDR2 SYDVKM. The chain's CDR3 is CASSTVRGLEQYF. The CDR3 nucleotides are TGTGCCAGCAGTACGGTTCGGGGGCTCGAGCAGTACTTC.

This clonotype was counted only a few times. The gene calls are TRBV6-1 and TRBJ2-7; TRBD1 matches 12 bases. From germline, CDR1 is MNHNS and CDR2 SASEGT. This CDR3 is 14 amino acids long. J lost 5 bases, V lost 6 bases, and 5 bases had no gene match. The CDR3 spells CASSRDRGRDEQYF. CDR3 bases: TGTGCCAGCAGCCGGGACAGGGGGCGCGACGAGCAGTACTTC.

This clonotype was seen more than once but under ten times. The chain uses TRBV7-9 and TRBJ2-3; D gene unclear. The germline CDR1 and CDR2 sequences are SEHNR and FQNEAQ (reference sequence). Trimming shortened V by 0 bases and J by 0 bases, and 10 bases separated the two germline ends. The CDR3 runs 16 residues. CDR3 nucleotides: TGTGCCAGCAGCTTAGCCCAGGTTCATAGCACAGATACGCAGTATTTT. This sequence encodes CASSLAQVHSTDTQYF.

The chain links TRBV21-1 to TRBJ2-7; TRBD1 is taken as the D call from the table, unchecked against the DNA. TRBV21-1 corresponds to a pseudogene. The CDR3 has 14 residues. As DNA, the CDR3 is TGTGCCAGCAGCAAAACTCACAGGAGTTACGAGCAGTACTTC. Translated: CASSKTHRSYEQYF.

This clonotype was observed at least ten times. This chain connects TRBV28 to TRBJ1-2, with D possibly matching TRBD1 (6 bases). The CDR3 runs 17 residues. Trimming removed 5 bases at V and 8 bases at J, with 27 bases between. Germline V gene data show CDR1 as MDHEN and CDR2 as SYDVKM. CDR3 sequence: CASSPTGARTVGWGYTF. The CDR3 DNA reads TGTGCCAGCAGTCCGACGGGGGCGCGAACGGTGGGATGGGGCTACACCTTC.

As concerns this clonotype: The conserved final phenylalanine or tryptophan is absent from the CDR3, which likely points to a read error. The chain employs TRBV20-1 and TRBJ2-1; TRBD2 agrees at 8 bases. The J segment lost 8 bases and the V segment lost 3 bases, leaving 9 bases of the junction unmatched. Germline CDR1 and CDR2: DFQATT and SNEGSKA (reference sequence). The CDR3 is 14 residues long. As DNA, the CDR3 is TGCAGTGCTAGCAGGGATGCGGGGGGCGATGAGCAGTTCTCC. It codes for CSASRDAGGDEQFS.

V and J are TRBV20-1 and TRBJ1-1, with unresolved D. Germline V lookup: CDR1 DFQATT, CDR2 SNEGSKA (reference sequence). The CDR3 is made up of 12 amino acids. V was cut by 5 bases and J by 11 bases, with 18 bases left in between. Here the CDR3 DNA reads TGCAGTGCTCTGTCCTTATCCTATGGGGCTTTCTTT. Translating gives CSALSLSYGAFF.

The gene calls are TRBV29-1 and TRBJ1-4; D is undetermined. Germline lookup yields CDR1 SQVTM and CDR2 ANQGSEA. The CDR3 spans 13 residues. The ends were cut back, 2 bases at V and 0 bases at J, with 4 bases in the middle. DNA for the CDR3: TGCAGCGTTGAAAGGGCAACTAATGAAAAACTGTTTTTT. Its translation: CSVERATNEKLFF.

The CDR3 region has the DNA TGCGCCAGCAGCTTTAATTGGAGGGGTGACACTGAAGCTTTCTTT. This translates into CASSFNWRGDTEAFF. The V gene is TRBV5-1, the J gene TRBJ1-1; tentative D call: TRBD1 (5 bases). Germline-derived CDR1 and CDR2 are SGHRS and YFSETQ. V was trimmed by 2 bases and J by 3 bases, leaving 14 bases between them. The CDR3 runs to 15 residues.

This clonotype has only a few counts. This chain connects TRBV7-2 to TRBJ2-7; 13 nucleotides match TRBD2. V shed 5 bases, J shed 7 bases, and the junction held 11 bases outside the gene matches. The CDR3 consists of 16 residues. Germline CDR1 and CDR2: SGHTA and FQGNSA. The CDR3 DNA reads as TGTGCCAGCAGCAACCCGGGACTAGCGGGGACTTGGGAGCAGTACTTC. Protein product: CASSNPGLAGTWEQYF.

This clonotype was observed a few times. The chain couples TRBV2 to TRBJ2-1; 8 bases are a match to TRBD2. Germline CDR1 reads SNHLY; CDR2 reads FYNNEI. This CDR3 is built from 15 residues. V lost 4 bases, J lost 1 base, and 3 bases stayed unmatched. The CDR3 spells CASSGSGGSYNEQFF. The DNA for the CDR3 is TGTGCCAGCAGTGGTTCGGGGGGGTCCTACAATGAGCAGTTCTTC.

The rearrangement joins TRBV5-4 to TRBJ1-1; no reliable D call. With 4 bases removed from V and 7 bases from J, the gap between germline ends came to 11 bases. Germline CDR1 SGHNT, CDR2 YYREEE (reference sequence). CDR3 length: 12 amino acids. The CDR3 protein is CASSGYRGEAFF. The DNA of the CDR3 is TGTGCCAGCAGCGGATACCGGGGTGAAGCTTTCTTT.